The T cell receptor beta chain described here comes from a study of vaccination effects on CD4 cells after COVID-19 (dated 2022 in TCRdb). Background on the whole study: Each participant received two doses of an mRNA SARS-CoV-2 vaccine, either BNT162b2 or mRNA-1273. SARS-CoV-2 spike-specific CD4+ TCR repertoires from before and after mRNA vaccination were compared in COVID-19 convalescent patients and in infection-naive vaccine recipients. Altogether, roughly 10 COVID-19 convalescent patients and a few SARS-CoV-2-naive healthy vaccine recipients made up the full study. The Oncomine TCR Beta short-read assay on an Illumina iSeq 100 was used to sequence cultures from other donors in the study.

Deletion took 7 bases off V and 3 bases off J, with a span of 12 bases between the germline ends. Counted from cysteine to phenylalanine, this CDR3 has 13 amino acids. Only the CDR3 DNA is retained, 39 bases long and in frame from the first base. The germline V gene (reference sequence) yields LNHDA for CDR1 and SQIVND for CDR2. The ViraFEST assay stimulated PBMC with viral peptide pools and then used TCR sequencing to identify antigen-specific CD4+ T cell clonotypes by expansion. After around eleven days of culture, CD4+ T cells were isolated with the EasySep CD4+ T cell isolation kit. Negative nucleocapsid antibody results before and after vaccination confirmed that the healthy vaccine recipients had no prior SARS-CoV-2 infection. A few million PBMC per well were cultured with about 9.6 ug/ml peptides in IMDM containing roughly 5% human AB serum, roughly 10 IU/ml IL-2 and gentamicin. On days 3 and 7, half of the culture medium was replaced with fresh IL-2-containing medium. Unless noted otherwise, every peptide stimulation condition was grown in triplicate wells. Using Ficoll-Paque Plus gradient centrifugation, PBMC were separated from whole blood and then either used fresh or cryopreserved at -140C. The overlapping peptide pools covered the spike proteins of SARS-CoV-2 as well as those of the common cold coronaviruses HCoV-NL63, HCoV-OC43 and HCoV-229E. Genomic DNA was extracted from cultured CD4+ T cells with the QIAamp micro DNA kit.

What the authors observed across the whole study: In healthy vaccine recipients, vaccine-induced clones were almost all SARS-CoV-2 mono-reactive, with only 1 of 255 being cross-reactive with common cold coronaviruses. Limitations of the study were the small number of convalescent patients and the absence of early post-infection timepoints. Marked clonal contraction was observed in both infection-induced and vaccine-induced clones at late post-vaccination timepoints, consistent with waning T cell responses.

On this clone itself: Its antigen target is currently unknown. Base quality data are lacking; no much larger clone is found one base away.

To prepare the library, the immunoSEQ multiplex PCR assay was applied. DNA from the CD4+ T cells that had been cultured and isolated underwent TCR beta CDR3 sequencing. Per the source publication's procedure: The analysis removed non-productive TCR sequences, trimmed reads to the CDR3 region, and retained only CDR3s that were 7 or more amino acids long. Antigen-specific clonotypes were identified with the MANAFEST web app by comparing expansion in peptide wells against reference cultures. Positive clones required FDR<0.05 expansion versus reference and all other wells, odds ratio above 5, and frequency above 0.1% in two replicate wells. Clonotypes significantly expanded in SARS-CoV-2 spike wells and in at least one common cold coronavirus spike condition were defined as cross-reactive. Using the stringdist R package, CDR3 similarity was measured by Levenshtein distance, and unrooted trees were constructed with ape in R 3.6.1. TCRdb limited this immuneACCESS table to in-frame rearrangements with V and J called. A share of clones is missing; checked studies link under half to unresolved V genes, and the rest is unexplained. V, J and clone size are taken as reported in that table, and D and trimming were inferred from the DNA itself. The table for this sample lists around 71,000 clones; roughly 72% of them were counted only once. Together, the top ten hold approximately 3.7% of the sample.

This clonotype was sampled from a human donor who received a COVID-19 vaccine. Here the chain combines TRBV19 and TRBJ1-1, with TRBD1 as a weak D call on 5 bases. This specimen was CD4+ T cells from PBMCs cultured with HCoV-OC43 spike peptides, taken before COVID-19 vaccination. The cell subset or site label, as the study defines it: HCoV-OC43 spike overlapping peptide pool stimulation. Here the CDR3 is given as CASNGRVDTEAFF. The nucleotide sequence reads TGTGCCAGTAACGGCAGGGTGGACACTGAAGCTTTCTTT. Reference TRBV19 and TRBJ1-1 proteins supply the regions before and after the CDR3; the full variable domain is: DGGITQSPKYLFRKEGQNVTLSCEQNLNHDAMYWYRQDPGQGLRLIYYSQIVNDFQKGDIAEGYSVSREKKESFPLTVTSAQKNPTAFYLCASNGRVDTEAFFGQGTRLTVV.